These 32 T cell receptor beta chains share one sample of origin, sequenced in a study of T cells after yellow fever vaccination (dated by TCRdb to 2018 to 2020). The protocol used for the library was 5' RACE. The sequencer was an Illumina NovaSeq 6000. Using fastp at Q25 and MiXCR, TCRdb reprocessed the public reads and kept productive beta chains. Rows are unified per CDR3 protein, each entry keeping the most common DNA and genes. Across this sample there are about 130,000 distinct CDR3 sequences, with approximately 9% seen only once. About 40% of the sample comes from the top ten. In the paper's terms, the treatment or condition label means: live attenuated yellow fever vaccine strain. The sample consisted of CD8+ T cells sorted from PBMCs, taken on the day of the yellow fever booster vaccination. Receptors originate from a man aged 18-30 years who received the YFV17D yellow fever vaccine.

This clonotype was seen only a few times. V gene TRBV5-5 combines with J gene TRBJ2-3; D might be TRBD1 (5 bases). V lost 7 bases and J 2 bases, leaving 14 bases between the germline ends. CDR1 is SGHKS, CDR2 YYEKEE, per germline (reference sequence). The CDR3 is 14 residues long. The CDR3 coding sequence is TGTGCCAGCCGTCTAAGGGGCTACACAGATACGCAGTATTTT. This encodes CASRLRGYTDTQYF.

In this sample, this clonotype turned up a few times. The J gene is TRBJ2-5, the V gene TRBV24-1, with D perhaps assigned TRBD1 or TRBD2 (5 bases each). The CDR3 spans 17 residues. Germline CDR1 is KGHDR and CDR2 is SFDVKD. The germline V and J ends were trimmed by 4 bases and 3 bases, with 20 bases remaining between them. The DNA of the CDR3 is TGTGCCACCAGTGACCGACCGAGGGGAGTAGACAAAGAGACCCAGTACTTC. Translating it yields CATSDRPRGVDKETQYF.

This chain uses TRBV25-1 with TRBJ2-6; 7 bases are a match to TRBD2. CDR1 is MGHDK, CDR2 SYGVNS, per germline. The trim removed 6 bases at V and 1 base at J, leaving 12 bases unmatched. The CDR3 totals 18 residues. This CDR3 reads CASRGPREGLSGANVLTF. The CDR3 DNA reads TGTGCCAGCAGGGGCCCCAGGGAGGGGTTGTCTGGGGCCAACGTCCTGACTTTC.

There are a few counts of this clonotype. The CDR3 sequence: CASSFRSGGNKLNTGELFF. The CDR3, as DNA: TGTGCCAGCAGTTTTAGGTCCGGGGGGAACAAATTGAACACCGGGGAGCTGTTTTTT. The chain recombines TRBV12-3 or TRBV12-4 with TRBJ2-2; TRBD2 matches at 7 bases. The CDR3 totals 19 residues. Trimming took 3 bases from V and 1 from J; bases not matched to a gene: 14.

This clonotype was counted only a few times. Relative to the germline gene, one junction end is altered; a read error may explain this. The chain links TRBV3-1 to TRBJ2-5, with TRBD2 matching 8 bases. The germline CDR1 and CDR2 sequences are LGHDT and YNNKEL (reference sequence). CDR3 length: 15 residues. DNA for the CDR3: TGTGCCAGCAGCCACAGCGGGGGCCTCCAAGAGGCCCAGTACTTC. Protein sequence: CASSHSGGLQEAQYF.

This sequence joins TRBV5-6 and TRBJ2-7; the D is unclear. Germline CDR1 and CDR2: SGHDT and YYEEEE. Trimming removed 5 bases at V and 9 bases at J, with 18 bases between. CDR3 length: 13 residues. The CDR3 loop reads CASSLESLDVQYF. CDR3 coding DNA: TGTGCCAGCAGTCTTGAGAGCTTGGACGTGCAGTACTTC.

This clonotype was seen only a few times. The CDR3 protein is CASSYSSEGGTEAFF. Written as DNA, the CDR3 is TGTGCCAGCAGTTACTCGTCCGAGGGGGGTACTGAAGCTTTCTTT. This sequence joins TRBV6-5 and TRBJ1-1; tentative D call: TRBD1 (6 bases). CDR3 length: 15 amino acids. The V end lost 0 bases, the J end lost 5 bases, and 13 bases lay between the germline ends. The V gene's germline CDR1 is MNHEY and CDR2 SVGAGI.

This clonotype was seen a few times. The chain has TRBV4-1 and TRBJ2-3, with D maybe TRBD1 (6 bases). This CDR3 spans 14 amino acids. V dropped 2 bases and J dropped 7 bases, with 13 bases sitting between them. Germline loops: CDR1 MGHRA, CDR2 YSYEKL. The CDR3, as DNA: TGCGCCAGCAGCCAAACCGCAGGGGCAAATACGCAGTATTTT. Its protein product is CASSQTAGANTQYF.

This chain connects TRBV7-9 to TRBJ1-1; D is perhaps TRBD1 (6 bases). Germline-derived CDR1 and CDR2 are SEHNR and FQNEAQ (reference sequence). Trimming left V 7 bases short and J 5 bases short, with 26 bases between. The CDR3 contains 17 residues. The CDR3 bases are TGTGCCAGCACCCCGGCAGGGGCGCTTGGAGTAGATACTGAAGCTTTCTTT. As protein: CASTPAGALGVDTEAFF.

The CDR3 bases are TGCGCCAGCAGGCGGGGCGGAATGAACACTGAAGCTTTCTTT. This translates into CASRRGGMNTEAFF. This chain uses TRBV5-1 with TRBJ1-1; possible D gene TRBD1, 5 bases. The V gene lost 5 bases and the J gene lost 0 bases, with 11 bases spanning the gap. Germline CDR1 and CDR2: SGHRS and YFSETQ. This CDR3 comprises 14 residues.

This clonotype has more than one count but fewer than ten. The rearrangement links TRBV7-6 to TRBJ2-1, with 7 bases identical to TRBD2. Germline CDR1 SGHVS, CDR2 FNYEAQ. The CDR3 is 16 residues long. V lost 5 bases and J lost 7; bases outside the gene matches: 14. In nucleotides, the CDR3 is TGTGCCAGCAGCGCCTCCGGGGGGTCATATTGGAATGAGCAGTTCTTC. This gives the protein CASSASGGSYWNEQFF.

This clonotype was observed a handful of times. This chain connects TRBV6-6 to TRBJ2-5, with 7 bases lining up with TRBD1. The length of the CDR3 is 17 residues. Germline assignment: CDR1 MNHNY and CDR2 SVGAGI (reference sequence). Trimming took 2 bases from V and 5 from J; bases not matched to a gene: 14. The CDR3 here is CASSYRSFRDSEETQYF. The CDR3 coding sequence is TGTGCCAGCAGTTACCGGTCATTCCGGGACAGCGAGGAGACCCAGTACTTC.

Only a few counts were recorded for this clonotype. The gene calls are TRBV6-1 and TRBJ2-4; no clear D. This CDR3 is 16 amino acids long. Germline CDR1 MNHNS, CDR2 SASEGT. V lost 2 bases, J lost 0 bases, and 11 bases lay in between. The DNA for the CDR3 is TGTGCCAGCAGTGAAATCTCAGTACTAGCCAAAAACATTCAGTACTTC. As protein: CASSEISVLAKNIQYF.

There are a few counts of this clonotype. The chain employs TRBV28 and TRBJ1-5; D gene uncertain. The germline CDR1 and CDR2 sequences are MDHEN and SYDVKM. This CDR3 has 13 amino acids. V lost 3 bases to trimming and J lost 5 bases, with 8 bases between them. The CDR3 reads CASSLTRHQPQHF. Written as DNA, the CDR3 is TGTGCCAGCAGTTTGACGCGCCATCAGCCCCAGCATTTT.

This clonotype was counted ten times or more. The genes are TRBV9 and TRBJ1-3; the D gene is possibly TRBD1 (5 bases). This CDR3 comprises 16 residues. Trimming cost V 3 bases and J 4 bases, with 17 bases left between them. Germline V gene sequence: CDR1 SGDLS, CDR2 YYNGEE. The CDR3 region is CASSAGGGIFGNTIYF. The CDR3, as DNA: TGTGCCAGCAGCGCCGGGGGAGGTATTTTCGGAAACACCATATATTTT. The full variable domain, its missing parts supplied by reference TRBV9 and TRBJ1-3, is DSGVTQTPKHLITATGQRVTLRCSPRSGDLSVYWYQQSLDQGLQFLIQYYNGEERAKGNILERFSAQQFPDLHSELNLSSLELGDSALYFCASSAGGGIFGNTIYFGEGSWLTVV.

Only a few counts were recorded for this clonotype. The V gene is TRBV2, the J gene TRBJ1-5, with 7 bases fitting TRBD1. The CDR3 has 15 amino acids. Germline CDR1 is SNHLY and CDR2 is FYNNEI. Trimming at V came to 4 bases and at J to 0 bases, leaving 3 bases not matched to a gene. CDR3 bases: TGTGCCAGCAGTGGACAGGGCATTAGCAATCAGCCCCAGCATTTT. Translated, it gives CASSGQGISNQPQHF.

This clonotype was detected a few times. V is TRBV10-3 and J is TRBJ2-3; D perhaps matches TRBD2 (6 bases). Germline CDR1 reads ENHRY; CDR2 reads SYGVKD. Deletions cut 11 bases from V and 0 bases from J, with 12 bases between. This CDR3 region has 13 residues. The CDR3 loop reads CALAGFSTDTQYF. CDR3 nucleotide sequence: TGTGCCCTCGCGGGATTTAGCACAGATACGCAGTATTTT.

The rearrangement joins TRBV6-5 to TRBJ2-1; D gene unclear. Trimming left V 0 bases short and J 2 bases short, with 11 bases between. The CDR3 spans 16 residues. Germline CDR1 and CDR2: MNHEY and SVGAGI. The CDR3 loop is CASSYSVTETYNEQFF. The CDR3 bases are TGTGCCAGCAGTTACTCGGTGACTGAAACCTACAATGAGCAGTTCTTC.

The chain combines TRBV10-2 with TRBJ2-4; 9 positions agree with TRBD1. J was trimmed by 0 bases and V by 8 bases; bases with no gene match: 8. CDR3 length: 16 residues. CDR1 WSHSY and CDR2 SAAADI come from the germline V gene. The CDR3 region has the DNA TGCGCCAGCCAAGGGGGACAGGGATTAGCCAAAAACATTCAGTACTTC. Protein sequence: CASQGGQGLAKNIQYF.

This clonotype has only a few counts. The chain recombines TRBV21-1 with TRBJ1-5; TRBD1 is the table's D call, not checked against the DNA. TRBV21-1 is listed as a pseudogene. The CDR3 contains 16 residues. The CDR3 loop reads CASSKMRTDDNQPQHF. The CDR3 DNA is TGTGCCAGCAGCAAAATGAGGACAGACGACAATCAGCCCCAGCATTTT.

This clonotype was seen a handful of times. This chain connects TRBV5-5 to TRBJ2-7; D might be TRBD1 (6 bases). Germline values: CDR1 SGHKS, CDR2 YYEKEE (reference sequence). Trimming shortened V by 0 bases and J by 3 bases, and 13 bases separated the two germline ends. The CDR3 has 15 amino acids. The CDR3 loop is CASSLAGQGHYEQYF. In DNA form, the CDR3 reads TGTGCCAGCAGCTTGGCGGGGCAGGGACACTACGAGCAGTACTTC. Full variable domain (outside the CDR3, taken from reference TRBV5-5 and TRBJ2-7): DAGVTQSPTHLIKTRGQQVTLRCSPISGHKSVSWYQQVLGQGPQFIFQYYEKEERGRGNFPDRFSARQFPNYSSELNVNALLLGDSALYLCASSLAGQGHYEQYFGPGTRLTVT.

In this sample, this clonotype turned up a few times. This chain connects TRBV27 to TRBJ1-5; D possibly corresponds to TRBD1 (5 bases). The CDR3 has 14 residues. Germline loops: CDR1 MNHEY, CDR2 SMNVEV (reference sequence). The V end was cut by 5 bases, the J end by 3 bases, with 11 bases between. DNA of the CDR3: TGTGCCAGCAGTCCTCAGGGTAACAATCAGCCCCAGCATTTT. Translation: CASSPQGNNQPQHF.

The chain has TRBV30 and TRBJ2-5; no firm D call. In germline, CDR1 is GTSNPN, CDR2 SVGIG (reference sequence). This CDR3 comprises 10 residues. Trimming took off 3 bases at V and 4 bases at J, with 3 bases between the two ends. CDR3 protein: CAWRGETQYF. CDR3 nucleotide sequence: TGTGCCTGGAGGGGAGAGACCCAGTACTTC.

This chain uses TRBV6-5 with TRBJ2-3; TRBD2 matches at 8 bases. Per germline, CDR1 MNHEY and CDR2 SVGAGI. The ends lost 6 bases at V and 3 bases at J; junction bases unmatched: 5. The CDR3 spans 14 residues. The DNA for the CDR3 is TGTGCCAGCAGGACGGGACTAGGGACAGATACGCAGTATTTT. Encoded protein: CASRTGLGTDTQYF.

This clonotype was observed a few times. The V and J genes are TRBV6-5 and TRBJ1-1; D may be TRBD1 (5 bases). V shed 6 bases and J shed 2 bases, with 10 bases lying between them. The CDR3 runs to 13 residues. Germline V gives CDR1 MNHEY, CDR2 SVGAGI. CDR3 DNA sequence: TGTGCCAGCAGGACTCAGGGTAACACTGAAGCTTTCTTT. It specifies CASRTQGNTEAFF.

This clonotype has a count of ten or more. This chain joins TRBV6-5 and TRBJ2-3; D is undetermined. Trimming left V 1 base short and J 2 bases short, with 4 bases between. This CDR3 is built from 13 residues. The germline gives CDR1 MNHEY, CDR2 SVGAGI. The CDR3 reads CASSYYNTDTQYF. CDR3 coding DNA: TGTGCCAGCAGTTACTACAACACAGATACGCAGTATTTT.

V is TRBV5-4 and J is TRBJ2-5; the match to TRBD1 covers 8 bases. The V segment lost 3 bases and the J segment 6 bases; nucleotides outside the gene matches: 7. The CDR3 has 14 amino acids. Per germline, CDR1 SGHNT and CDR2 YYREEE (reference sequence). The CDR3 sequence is CASSSDRAGKTQYF. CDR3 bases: TGTGCCAGCAGCTCGGACAGGGCGGGGAAGACCCAGTACTTC.

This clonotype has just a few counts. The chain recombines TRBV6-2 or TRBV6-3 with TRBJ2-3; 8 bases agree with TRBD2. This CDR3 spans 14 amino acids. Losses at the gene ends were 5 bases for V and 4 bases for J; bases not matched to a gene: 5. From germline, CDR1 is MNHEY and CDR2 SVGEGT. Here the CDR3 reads CASSSWTSPDTQYF. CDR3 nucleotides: TGTGCCAGCAGTAGCTGGACTAGCCCAGATACGCAGTATTTT.

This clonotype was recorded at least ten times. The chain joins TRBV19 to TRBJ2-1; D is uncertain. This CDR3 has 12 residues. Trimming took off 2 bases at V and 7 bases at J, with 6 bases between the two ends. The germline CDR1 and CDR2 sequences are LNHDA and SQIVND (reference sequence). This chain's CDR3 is CASSIFRNEQFF. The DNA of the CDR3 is TGTGCCAGTAGTATATTTAGGAATGAGCAGTTCTTC.

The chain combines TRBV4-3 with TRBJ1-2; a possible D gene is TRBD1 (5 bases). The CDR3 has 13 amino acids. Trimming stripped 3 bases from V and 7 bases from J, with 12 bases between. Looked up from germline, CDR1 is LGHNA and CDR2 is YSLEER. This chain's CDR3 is CASSHGGGVGYTF. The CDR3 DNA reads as TGCGCCAGCAGCCATGGGGGTGGGGTTGGCTACACCTTC.

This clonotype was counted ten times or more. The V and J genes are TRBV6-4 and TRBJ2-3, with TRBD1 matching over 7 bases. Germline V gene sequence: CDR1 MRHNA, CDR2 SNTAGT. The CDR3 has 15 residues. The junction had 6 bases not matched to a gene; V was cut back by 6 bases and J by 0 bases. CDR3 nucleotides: TGTGCCAGCAGGCCGGGACAGAGTAGCACAGATACGCAGTATTTT. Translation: CASRPGQSSTDTQYF.

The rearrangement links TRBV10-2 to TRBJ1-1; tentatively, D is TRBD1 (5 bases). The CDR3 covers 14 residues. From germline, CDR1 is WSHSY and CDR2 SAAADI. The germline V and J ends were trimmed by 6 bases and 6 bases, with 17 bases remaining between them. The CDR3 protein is CASRAGGVFAEAFF. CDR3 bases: TGCGCCAGCAGAGCGGGGGGGGTTTTCGCTGAAGCTTTCTTT.